This T cell receptor (beta chain) was recovered during a study of memory CD4+ T cells and cytomegalovirus serostatus. Study context: Donors were healthy Belgian adults, under 10 CMV seropositive and under 30 seronegative. Findings and caveats of the study: Suggested: most of the CMV-linked TCR signature lies in CD4+ memory cells. About 40% of the roughly 150 known CMV-associated TCRbeta sequences appeared in CD4+ memory.

The V end was cut by 7 bases, the J end by 1 base, with 11 bases between. The CDR3 has 14 residues. In germline, CDR1 is LNHDA, CDR2 SQIVND (reference sequence). The assay was immunoSEQ multiplex PCR, and TCRdb's table has in-frame clones only and misses some. The sample records some 26,000 clones, 70% to 80% being singletons. This clone was observed a single time. No antigen is known for it. Single viable CD3+CD4+CD8-CD45RO+ cells were sorted as the memory CD4+ T cells. After thawing, CD4+ T cells were positively selected. This TCR derives from an adult in good health and CMV-seronegative. Input material: memory CD4+ T cells from blood. V usage is TRBV19 and J usage is TRBJ2-4; D tentatively reads TRBD1 or TRBD2 (5 bases each). The CDR3 DNA reads as TGTGCCAGTATAGGGACGAGGGCCAAAAACATTCAGTACTTC. As protein: CASIGTRAKNIQYF. The full variable domain, in which reference TRBV19 and TRBJ2-4 provide the parts outside the CDR3, is DGGITQSPKYLFRKEGQNVTLSCEQNLNHDAMYWYRQDPGQGLRLIYYSQIVNDFQKGDIAEGYSVSREKKESFPLTVTSAQKNPTAFYLCASIGTRAKNIQYFGAGTRLSVL.